The 16 T cell receptor beta chains in this list originate from one sample, sequenced in a study of cytomegalovirus exposure and HLA in healthy donors. The protocol was immunoSEQ multiplex PCR, while the TCRdb copy is restricted to in-frame clones and leaves out a portion. The sample records approximately 54,000 clones, roughly 90% being singletons. Source material: PBMCs. All receptors derive from a woman under 30 in good health and CMV-seropositive.

The rearrangement joins TRBV14 to TRBJ2-1; D not certain. Trimming stripped 0 bases from V and 4 bases from J, with 10 bases between. The V gene's germline CDR1 is SGHDN and CDR2 FVKESK. The CDR3 sequence is 15 residues long. The CDR3 loop reads CASSQDSHRYNEQFF. CDR3 bases: TGTGCCAGCAGCCAAGATTCACACCGATACAATGAGCAGTTCTTC.

The genes are TRBV7-2 and TRBJ2-7; 13 bases are a match to TRBD2. V shed 4 bases, J shed 2 bases, and the junction held 2 bases outside the gene matches. The CDR3 loop spans 15 amino acids. Germline loops: CDR1 SGHTA, CDR2 FQGNSA. In nucleotides, the CDR3 is TGTGCCAGCAGCTCTACTAGCGGGGGGGCCTACGAGCAGTACTTC. Its translation is CASSSTSGGAYEQYF.

This clone was seen only once. The chain has TRBV7-8 and TRBJ1-1; D gene unclear. CDR1 is SGHVS and CDR2 is FQNEAQ in the germline V gene. The CDR3 is 13 residues long. Trimming removed 4 bases at V and 1 base at J, with 7 bases between. This chain's CDR3 is CASSSQANTEAFF. CDR3 in DNA: TGTGCCAGCAGCTCGCAGGCGAACACTGAAGCTTTCTTT.

J is TRBJ2-5 and V is TRBV9; TRBD2 matches 8 bases. V dropped 3 bases and J dropped 1; count of bases not matched to a gene: 5. Germline loops: CDR1 SGDLS, CDR2 YYNGEE. The CDR3 contains 15 residues. CDR3 protein: CASSAGTRGQETQYF. The CDR3 DNA is TGTGCCAGCAGCGCCGGGACTAGGGGCCAAGAGACCCAGTACTTC.

The CDR3 sequence is CASSIGLAGQSDTQYF. The CDR3 DNA reads as TGTGCCAGCAGCATCGGACTAGCGGGGCAATCAGATACGCAGTATTTT. The chain joins TRBV5-4 to TRBJ2-3, with 12 nucleotides matching TRBD2. This CDR3 is built from 16 residues. Germline V gene sequence: CDR1 SGHNT, CDR2 YYREEE (reference sequence). V shed 4 bases and J 4 bases; nucleotides not matched to a gene: 7.

The J gene is TRBJ2-1, the V gene TRBV5-1; D is undetermined. The V end lost 0 bases, the J end lost 4 bases, and 5 bases lay between the germline ends. Germline V gene data show CDR1 as SGHRS and CDR2 as YFSETQ. The CDR3 is 13 residues long. DNA of the CDR3: TGCGCCAGCAGCTTGGACTTGTACAATGAGCAGTTCTTC. Translating it yields CASSLDLYNEQFF.

The chain uses TRBV5-1 and TRBJ2-7, with TRBD1 identical over 7 bases. Losses at the gene ends were 7 bases for V and 5 bases for J; bases not matched to a gene: 12. The V gene's germline CDR1 is SGHRS and CDR2 YFSETQ. CDR3 length: 14 residues. Here the CDR3 DNA reads TGCGCCAGCTTCTTACAGGGGCCCGCCGACGAGCAGTACTTC. Its translation: CASFLQGPADEQYF.

The V call is TRBV5-1, the J call TRBJ1-2; unclear D gene. This CDR3 has 15 residues. The germline V gene encodes CDR1 SGHRS and CDR2 YFSETQ. Trimming left V 4 bases short and J 6 bases short, with 19 bases between. The CDR3 here is CASSENGELAHGYTF. The CDR3 bases are TGCGCCAGCAGCGAGAACGGGGAACTTGCGCATGGCTACACCTTC.

The V call is TRBV19, the J call TRBJ1-1, with a weak D call TRBD1 (5 bases). This CDR3 contains 13 residues. The germline gives CDR1 LNHDA, CDR2 SQIVND (reference sequence). The V gene lost 10 bases and the J gene lost 3 bases, with 15 bases spanning the gap. The CDR3 coding sequence is TGTGCCACTATCATACCAGGGTACACTGAAGCTTTCTTT. Protein product: CATIIPGYTEAFF.

This sequence joins TRBV28 and TRBJ2-1; D perhaps matches TRBD1 (5 bases). In germline, CDR1 is MDHEN, CDR2 SYDVKM. Between the trimmed V and J ends, which lost 1 base and 5 bases, there was a span of 21 bases. This CDR3 comprises 18 residues. The CDR3 sequence: CASSLYYPIDRLDNEQFF. The CDR3 DNA reads TGTGCCAGCAGTTTATATTACCCGATAGACAGACTCGACAATGAGCAGTTCTTC.

The chain has TRBV5-1 and TRBJ2-1; 9 positions agree with TRBD2. J lost 5 bases, V lost 3 bases, and 12 bases had no gene match. Per the germline V gene, CDR1 is SGHRS and CDR2 is YFSETQ. This CDR3 contains 17 residues. CDR3 nucleotide sequence: TGCGCCAGCAGCTCGGGAGTTGGTAGCGGGGGAAACAATGAGCAGTTCTTC. This encodes CASSSGVGSGGNNEQFF.

This clone has only a few counts. The chain is built from TRBV10-3 and TRBJ2-1, with D unresolved. Germline lookup yields CDR1 ENHRY and CDR2 SYGVKD. Trimming cost V 4 bases and J 5 bases, with 6 bases left between them. This CDR3 has 12 amino acids. The DNA for the CDR3 is TGTGCCATCAGTGTCCAGGACAATGAGCAGTTCTTC. This gives the protein CAISVQDNEQFF.

V gene TRBV30 combines with J gene TRBJ2-1, with TRBD2 identical over 9 bases. Trimming took 1 base from V and 10 from J; bases not matched to a gene: 8. The germline CDR1 and CDR2 sequences are GTSNPN and SVGIG (reference sequence). The length of the CDR3 is 14 residues. As DNA, the CDR3 is TGTGCCTGGAGTGCCGGCGGGGGGGCACGGGAGCAGTTCTTC. Translated: CAWSAGGGAREQFF.

This chain joins TRBV27 and TRBJ2-3, with 9 bases aligning to TRBD2. The V segment lost 4 bases and the J segment 3 bases; nucleotides outside the gene matches: 2. CDR3 size: 14 residues. Germline loops: CDR1 MNHEY, CDR2 SMNVEV (reference sequence). In nucleotides, the CDR3 is TGTGCCAGCAGTTCCGGACTAGCGACAGATACGCAGTATTTT. Its protein product is CASSSGLATDTQYF.

This chain joins TRBV6-6 and TRBJ1-2, with 9 bases identical to TRBD1. In germline, CDR1 is MNHNY, CDR2 SVGAGI (reference sequence). This CDR3 has 13 residues. Unmatched junction bases numbered 9, after V lost 7 bases and J lost 9 bases. CDR3 DNA: TGTGCCAGCAAAGCGGGACAGGGTTCAAGCTACACCTTC. This codes for CASKAGQGSSYTF.

The rearrangement links TRBV14 to TRBJ1-2; D possibly corresponds to TRBD1 (5 bases). The CDR3 sequence is 15 residues long. V was cut by 5 bases and J by 4 bases, with 17 bases left in between. Germline assignment: CDR1 SGHDN and CDR2 FVKESK. The CDR3 nucleotides read TGTGCCAGCAGCACCCAGGGCAGCCGCCGCTATGGCTACACCTTC. Translated: CASSTQGSRRYGYTF.